This note documents a single TCR beta chain sequence. It has no known antigen specificity. No base-level quality is on record; no much larger clone is a single base apart. The data were obtained in a study of cytomegalovirus exposure and HLA in healthy donors (TCRdb year 2017). About the full investigation: The 500 to 800 repertoires of the first cohort and the roughly 110 validation repertoires were produced on the same platform, according to a later analysis. The study aimed to test whether signatures of past pathogen exposure could be identified by cataloging public T cell receptors. High-throughput TCR immunosequencing, statistical association of individual TCRs with disease status, and machine learning were combined to predict cytomegalovirus infection status. In addition to the first cohort of 650 to 750 subjects, a separate validation cohort of approximately 120 different subjects was used. Paper-wide results and their limitations: Most TCR sequences were seen in very few donors, while some public TCRs were found in many individuals. A few of the identified cytomegalovirus-associated TCR beta chains were confirmed in vitro to be specific for cytomegalovirus antigens. A later analysis found that TCRs clustered in the first cohort also tended to co-occur in the approximately 120 validation repertoires, with approximately 93% of cluster scores above 0. All 120 or so repertoires were used to score co-occurrence in the validation cohort in a later analysis, because that analysis had no HLA typing for the cohort. The authors suggested that the approach could potentially be generalized to other disease states and immunological phenotypes. The classifier was reported to diagnose cytomegalovirus status with high specificity and sensitivity in both the original cohort and the validation cohort. The study listed 150 to 200 TCR beta chains as associated with cytomegalovirus.

Donors formed part of the validation cohort, which comprised 120 subjects and was distinct from the first cohort of 666 subjects. The library was made by the immunoSEQ multiplex PCR assay. Regarding the original processing steps: A statistical classification framework was developed to diagnose cytomegalovirus status using the catalog of TCR beta chain sequences. Drawn from immuneACCESS, this table holds only the in-frame rearrangements with V and J called that TCRdb kept. Clones are partly lost; checked studies trace under half to an unresolved V gene and leave the rest unexplained. The V and J calls and clone size were taken over from that table, and D and trimming were inferred from the DNA. Counted in this sample were 100,000 to 150,000 clones; 89% of them appeared once. Roughly 2% of the sample rests with the top ten. From the germline V gene (reference sequence), CDR1 is SEHNR and CDR2 is FQNEAQ. The germline V end is reduced by 1 base and the J end by 3 bases; junction bases left unmatched: 0. Including the terminal cysteine and phenylalanine, the CDR3 comprises 15 residues. Only CDR3 DNA is held: 45 bases, read in frame from base 1.

Sequencing input: PBMCs. The chain is encoded by TRBV7-9 joined to TRBJ2-3; TRBD2 fits 11 bases in the junction. The sequence was obtained from a woman under 30 in good health and CMV-seronegative. The nucleotide sequence reads TGTGCCAGCAGCTTAGGGACTAGCGGGACAGATACGCAGTATTTT. It translates to CASSLGTSGTDTQYF. Where the CDR3 stops, the reference TRBV7-9 and TRBJ2-3 genes take over; the full variable domain is DTGVSQNPRHKITKRGQNVTFRCDPISEHNRLYWYRQTLGQGPEFLTYFQNEAQLEKSRLLSDRFSAERPKGSFSTLEIQRTEQGDSAMYLCASSLGTSGTDTQYFGPGTRLTVL.